This T cell receptor beta chain was documented in a study of OX40 agonist ivuxolimab in advanced cancers. Across the whole study: Patients were given ivuxolimab, an antibody that agonizes OX40 (CD134).

This CDR3 region has 17 residues. CDR1 is SGHTA and CDR2 is FQGTGA in the germline V gene. Trimming pared 1 base from V and 9 bases from J, leaving 22 bases between. Here immunoSEQ multiplex PCR was the method, and the copy in TCRdb shows in-frame clones only, minus some. This repertoire shows tens of thousands of clones, roughly four fifths found once; its top ten account for around 2.4%. The sample was CD4+ or CD8+ T cells sorted from blood, taken in a trial of the OX40 agonist ivuxolimab. The chain couples TRBV7-3 to TRBJ2-1; tentatively, D is TRBD2 (7 bases). The sequence was collected from an adult with an advanced solid tumor such as melanoma, head and neck, liver or kidney cancer. The CDR3 sequence: CASSLNRGLQGRGEQFF. The DNA of the CDR3 is TGTGCCAGCAGCTTAAACCGGGGACTACAGGGAAGGGGTGAGCAGTTCTTC.